These 30 T cell receptor beta chains share one sample of origin, sequenced in a study of Graves' ophthalmopathy and Graves' hyperthyroidism (dated by TCRdb to the late 2010s). TCRdb shows the sequencer as Illumina HiSeq 2000. For repertoire sequencing, TCR beta CDR3 regions were amplified from RNA transcripts. HTBI primers and the Qiagen OneStep RT-PCR kit were used in a first-round RT-PCR, which was followed by a second-round multiplex PCR, size selection and purification. The public reads were run again by TCRdb, first through fastp at Q25 and then through MiXCR, and only productive beta chains were kept. All rows with the same CDR3 protein become a single entry with the most common DNA and genes. For this sample the table gives almost 750,000 distinct CDR3 sequences, of which 40% were detected only once. The ten largest clones take up 44% of the sample. Sequences were obtained from peripheral blood. The source is an adult man with Graves' ophthalmopathy.

This clonotype was observed a few times. The J gene is TRBJ1-1, the V gene TRBV10-1; no reliable D call. Germline CDR1 reads WNHNN; CDR2 reads SYGVQD (reference sequence). Trimming removed 4 bases at V and 7 bases at J, with 16 bases between. The CDR3 sequence is 14 residues long. CDR3 bases: TGCGCCAGCAGTGCTTCCGGGCTCGCCGGTGAAGCTTTCTTT. Protein sequence: CASSASGLAGEAFF.

The chain carries TRBV7-2 and TRBJ2-3; D is unclear. The CDR3 consists of 14 residues. Germline loops: CDR1 SGHTA, CDR2 FQGNSA. V was pared by 5 bases and J by 1 base, with 10 bases between. DNA of the CDR3: TGTGCCAGCAGCGTTCAGCGACGCACAGATACGCAGTATTTT. Residues: CASSVQRRTDTQYF.

This clonotype was seen more than once but under ten times. V gene TRBV5-6 combines with J gene TRBJ1-6; no reliable D call. CDR3 size: 12 residues. Germline values: CDR1 SGHDT, CDR2 YYEEEE. Between the trimmed V and J ends, which lost 3 bases and 6 bases, there was a span of 4 bases. The CDR3 reads CASSSFNSPLHF. DNA for the CDR3: TGTGCCAGCAGCTCATTTAATTCACCCCTCCACTTT.

The chain employs TRBV7-2 and TRBJ2-7, with 9 nucleotides matching TRBD1. Germline CDR1 reads SGHTA; CDR2 reads FQGNSA. The ends lost 5 bases at V and 3 bases at J; junction bases unmatched: 8. The CDR3 covers 15 residues. This chain's CDR3 is CASSPRTGANYEQYF. The CDR3 region has the DNA TGTGCCAGCAGCCCGCGGACAGGGGCAAACTACGAGCAGTACTTC.

This clonotype was seen ten or more times. This chain links TRBV3-1 with TRBJ1-1; D might be TRBD1 (6 bases). Deletions cut 4 bases from V and 4 bases from J, with 10 bases between. CDR1 LGHDT and CDR2 YNNKEL come from the germline V gene (reference sequence). The CDR3 has 13 residues. The CDR3 DNA reads TGTGCCAGCAGCCGAAACAGGGTCACTGAAGCTTTCTTT. This codes for CASSRNRVTEAFF.

This clonotype was observed a handful of times. This chain connects TRBV29-1 to TRBJ2-7; either TRBD1 or TRBD2 may fit D (6 bases each). Germline-derived CDR1 and CDR2 are SQVTM and ANQGSEA. This CDR3 comprises 13 residues. V shed 6 bases and J shed 3 bases, with 15 bases lying between them. The CDR3 sequence is CSVAGHRHYEQYF. For the CDR3, the DNA is TGCAGCGTGGCGGGACATAGACACTACGAGCAGTACTTC.

This clonotype was detected many times. The gene calls are TRBV29-1 and TRBJ2-7; maybe TRBD1 (6 bases). Germline V gene data show CDR1 as SQVTM and CDR2 as ANQGSEA. Trimming took 0 bases from V and 6 from J, leaving 9 bases between them. CDR3 length: 12 residues. CDR3 bases: TGCAGCGTTGAAGATACAGGGAGCGAGCAGTACTTC. Protein sequence: CSVEDTGSEQYF.

Regarding this clonotype: Germline is not matched at one junction end, which may reflect a read error. The chain employs TRBV5-1 and TRBJ2-7; possible D gene TRBD2, 6 bases. The CDR3 has 16 residues. CDR1 SGHRS and CDR2 YFSETQ come from the germline V gene. The CDR3 sequence: CASSLGAPGLTYEQYF. CDR3 nucleotide sequence: TGTGCCAGCAGCTTAGGGGCCCCGGGACTCACCTACGAGCAGTACTTC.

V usage is TRBV20-1 and J usage is TRBJ1-4; no definite D call. Per germline, CDR1 DFQATT and CDR2 SNEGSKA (reference sequence). The CDR3 contains 11 residues. Trimming took off 6 bases at V and 7 bases at J, with 9 bases between the two ends. The CDR3, as DNA: TGCAGTGCCGCCGAGGGTGAAAAACTGTTTTTT. As protein: CSAAEGEKLFF.

In regard to this clonotype: This may stem from a read error, because a much larger clone lies one nucleotide away. The CDR3 nucleotides read TGTGCCAGCAGCTTAAGCGGGGCAGGGGTTACTGAAGCTTTCTTT. Its translation: CASSLSGAGVTEAFF. The chain recombines TRBV2 with TRBJ1-1; D may be TRBD1 (6 bases). The germline CDR1 and CDR2 sequences are SNHLY and FYNNEI. V lost 6 bases, J lost 5 bases, and 19 bases lay in between. This CDR3 has 15 amino acids.

This clonotype was picked up many times. The J gene is TRBJ2-7, the V gene TRBV2, with 7 bases that match TRBD2. The germline V gene encodes CDR1 SNHLY and CDR2 FYNNEI. The CDR3 is 15 amino acids. Unmatched junction bases numbered 13, after V lost 5 bases and J lost 6 bases. This CDR3 reads CASSPAGNLLGEQYF. The CDR3 DNA follows: TGTGCCAGCAGTCCAGCGGGAAATCTTCTGGGCGAGCAGTACTTC.

The chain recombines TRBV25-1 with TRBJ2-3; TRBD2 agrees at 9 bases. With V trimmed by 8 bases and J by 3 bases, 9 bases remained unmatched. This CDR3 region has 15 residues. Germline values: CDR1 MGHDK, CDR2 SYGVNS. In DNA form, the CDR3 reads TGTGCCAGCGGGAAGGGGGGACTAGCTACAGATACGCAGTATTTT. This translates into CASGKGGLATDTQYF.

A word on this clonotype: At one end, the junction sequence differs from germline, possibly due to a read error. This sequence joins TRBV29-1 and TRBJ1-4; D ambiguous. CDR1 is SQVTM, CDR2 ANQGSEA, per germline. This CDR3 is 16 amino acids long. The CDR3 region has the DNA TGTGCCTGGAAAGTGGCATCCGCTCCGACTAATGAAAAACTGTTTTTT. Encoded protein: CAWKVASAPTNEKLFF.

The table lists this clonotype with many counts. V is TRBV6-1 and J is TRBJ1-2, with D maybe TRBD1 (6 bases). This CDR3 comprises 14 residues. Between the trimmed V and J ends, which lost 3 bases and 0 bases, there was a span of 8 bases. CDR1 is MNHNS and CDR2 is SASEGT in the germline V gene. The CDR3 DNA follows: TGTGCCAGCAGTGAGGGACATACTAACTATGGCTACACCTTC. This encodes CASSEGHTNYGYTF.

The chain uses TRBV2 and TRBJ2-5, with 8 bases identical to TRBD1. Looked up from germline, CDR1 is SNHLY and CDR2 is FYNNEI. The CDR3 has 14 amino acids. J gave up 5 bases and V 3 bases, and 5 bases lay outside the gene matches. For the CDR3, the DNA is TGTGCCAGCAGTGACAGGGGGCCGTCTGAGACCCAGTACTTC. This codes for CASSDRGPSETQYF.

V is TRBV6-6 and J is TRBJ2-7; the D gene is possibly TRBD2 (5 bases). With 0 bases removed from V and 2 bases from J, the gap between germline ends came to 8 bases. CDR3 length: 14 residues. CDR1 is MNHNY, CDR2 SVGAGI, per germline (reference sequence). CDR3 region: CASSYSRRTYEQYF. CDR3 bases: TGTGCCAGCAGTTACTCCAGGAGGACCTACGAGCAGTACTTC.

This clonotype was picked up a small number of times. The rearrangement joins TRBV7-9 to TRBJ2-2, with 11 nucleotides matching TRBD2. Germline V gene lookup returns CDR1 SEHNR and CDR2 FQNEAQ (reference sequence). The length of the CDR3 is 17 residues. V lost 5 bases to trimming and J lost 6 bases; unmatched junction nucleotides: 11. The CDR3 region has the DNA TGTGCCAGCAGCCTCCCGTCTAGCGGGAGGTCGCCCGGGGAGCTGTTTTTT. As protein: CASSLPSSGRSPGELFF.

The V and J genes are TRBV25-1 and TRBJ2-2; no definite D call. CDR3 size: 14 residues. Trimming removed 4 bases at V and 6 bases at J, with 12 bases between. CDR1 MGHDK and CDR2 SYGVNS come from the germline V gene. The CDR3 protein is CASSARDHSGELFF. Written as DNA, the CDR3 is TGTGCCAGCAGTGCTAGAGATCATTCCGGGGAGCTGTTTTTT. Full variable domain (missing parts from reference TRBV25-1 and TRBJ2-2): EADIYQTPRYLVIGTGKKITLECSQTMGHDKMYWYQQDPGMELHLIHYSYGVNSTEKGDLSSESTVSRIRTEHFPLTLESARPSHTSQYLCASSARDHSGELFFGEGSRLTVL.

This clonotype was picked up one time. This sequence joins TRBV14 and TRBJ1-2, with D unresolved. The germline gives CDR1 SGHDN, CDR2 FVKESK. Trimming shortened V by 8 bases and J by 7 bases, and 11 bases separated the two germline ends. CDR3 length: 11 amino acids. CDR3 bases: TGTGCCAGCTCGGATTTGAGTGGCTACACCTTC. Protein product: CASSDLSGYTF.

This clonotype was observed a few times. This rearrangement joins TRBV20-1 to TRBJ1-5; 9 bases are a match to TRBD1. The trim removed 3 bases at V and 5 bases at J, leaving 8 bases unmatched. Germline V gives CDR1 DFQATT, CDR2 SNEGSKA (reference sequence). There are 15 residues in the CDR3. The CDR3 spells CSASPGQGTYQPQHF. The CDR3 DNA follows: TGCAGTGCTAGCCCGGGACAGGGAACCTATCAGCCCCAGCATTTT.

The V call is TRBV20-1, the J call TRBJ1-1, with a weak D call TRBD1 (6 bases). This CDR3 is built from 16 residues. V lost 3 bases and J 7 bases, leaving 24 bases between the germline ends. Germline V gene sequence: CDR1 DFQATT, CDR2 SNEGSKA (reference sequence). The CDR3 nucleotides are TGCAGTGCTAGTAAAAACCTTCGGGACATGGTCTATGAAGCTTTCTTT. The encoded protein is CSASKNLRDMVYEAFF.

The chain uses TRBV29-1 and TRBJ2-7; TRBD1 is a possible D gene (5 bases). V was pared by 5 bases and J by 4 bases, with 18 bases between. Per the germline V gene, CDR1 is SQVTM and CDR2 is ANQGSEA. CDR3 length equals 14 residues. CDR3 sequence: CSVLRGWNMYEQYF. The CDR3 bases are TGCAGCGTTTTAAGGGGATGGAACATGTACGAGCAGTACTTC.

In this sample, this clonotype turned up once. This sequence joins TRBV4-1 and TRBJ2-7, with 10 nucleotides matching TRBD1. Per the germline V gene, CDR1 is MGHRA and CDR2 is YSYEKL. The junction had 4 bases not matched to a gene; V was cut back by 1 base and J by 7 bases. This CDR3 contains 14 residues. This CDR3 is CASSQGTGGREQYF. CDR3 coding DNA: TGCGCCAGCAGCCAAGGGACAGGGGGGAGGGAGCAGTACTTC.

This clonotype was counted a few times. The rearrangement uses TRBV9 and TRBJ1-6; D possibly corresponds to TRBD1 (5 bases). Trimming pared 7 bases from V and 9 bases from J, leaving 17 bases between. The CDR3 loop spans 14 amino acids. Germline CDR1 reads SGDLS; CDR2 reads YYNGEE. The CDR3 DNA is TGTGCCAGCTCACCAGGTCAGGGCACTTCACCCCTCCACTTT. It translates to CASSPGQGTSPLHF.

The chain recombines TRBV7-9 with TRBJ2-2, with D possibly matching TRBD2 (5 bases). The CDR3 is 13 residues long. Looked up from germline, CDR1 is SEHNR and CDR2 is FQNEAQ (reference sequence). V lost 1 base to trimming and J lost 6 bases, with 6 bases between them. CDR3 bases: TGTGCCAGCAGCTTAGTTAGCGCCGGGGAGCTGTTTTTT. This sequence encodes CASSLVSAGELFF.

About this clonotype itself: The germline gene is not matched at one end of the junction; a read error may be the cause. The V gene is TRBV15, the J gene TRBJ2-6; TRBD1 matches at 11 bases. The CDR3 covers 15 residues. Germline V gives CDR1 LNHNV, CDR2 YYDKDF (reference sequence). In nucleotides, the CDR3 is TGTGCCACCAGCAAAGGACAGGGGGCTTGGCTCACTGAAGCTTTC. It specifies CATSKGQGAWLTEAF.

At least ten counts were recorded for this clonotype. The chain recombines TRBV10-3 with TRBJ2-7; D possibly corresponds to TRBD1 (6 bases). Between the trimmed V and J ends, which lost 2 bases and 4 bases, there was a span of 18 bases. Germline V gene data show CDR1 as ENHRY and CDR2 as SYGVKD. The CDR3 consists of 16 residues. As DNA, the CDR3 is TGTGCCATCAGTGAGGGGGGCCAGGGGTTTACATACGAGCAGTACTTC. Amino acid sequence: CAISEGGQGFTYEQYF.

This clonotype was observed a handful of times. The chain recombines TRBV7-9 with TRBJ1-2; TRBD1 agrees at 7 bases. This CDR3 has 13 amino acids. V trimming: 5 bases; J trimming: 8 bases; junction bases outside the gene matches: 8. The V gene's germline CDR1 is SEHNR and CDR2 FQNEAQ (reference sequence). CDR3 DNA: TGTGCCAGCAGCGCGAGACAGGGTCGGGGCTACACCTTC. Translated, it gives CASSARQGRGYTF.

The chain joins TRBV11-2 to TRBJ2-2; D gene uncertain. The CDR3 spans 15 residues. The germline CDR1 and CDR2 sequences are SGHAT and FQNNGV. V lost 2 bases, J lost 1 base, and 8 bases lay in between. This CDR3 is CASSLTMGNTGELFF. The CDR3 nucleotides are TGTGCCAGCAGCTTAACGATGGGGAACACCGGGGAGCTGTTTTTT. Complete variable domain (other parts from reference TRBV11-2 and TRBJ2-2): EAGVAQSPRYKIIEKRQSVAFWCNPISGHATLYWYQQILGQGPKLLIQFQNNGVVDDSQLPKDRFSAERLKGVDSTLKIQPAKLEDSAVYLCASSLTMGNTGELFFGEGSRLTVL.

Only a few counts were recorded for this clonotype. The chain has TRBV7-2 and TRBJ2-5, with D perhaps TRBD2 (5 bases). Trimming shortened V by 3 bases and J by 7 bases, and 9 bases separated the two germline ends. The germline V gene has CDR1 SGHTA and CDR2 FQGNSA. This CDR3 region has 12 residues. The CDR3 loop is CASSFSESTQYF. CDR3 bases: TGTGCCAGCAGCTTTAGCGAGTCGACCCAGTACTTC.